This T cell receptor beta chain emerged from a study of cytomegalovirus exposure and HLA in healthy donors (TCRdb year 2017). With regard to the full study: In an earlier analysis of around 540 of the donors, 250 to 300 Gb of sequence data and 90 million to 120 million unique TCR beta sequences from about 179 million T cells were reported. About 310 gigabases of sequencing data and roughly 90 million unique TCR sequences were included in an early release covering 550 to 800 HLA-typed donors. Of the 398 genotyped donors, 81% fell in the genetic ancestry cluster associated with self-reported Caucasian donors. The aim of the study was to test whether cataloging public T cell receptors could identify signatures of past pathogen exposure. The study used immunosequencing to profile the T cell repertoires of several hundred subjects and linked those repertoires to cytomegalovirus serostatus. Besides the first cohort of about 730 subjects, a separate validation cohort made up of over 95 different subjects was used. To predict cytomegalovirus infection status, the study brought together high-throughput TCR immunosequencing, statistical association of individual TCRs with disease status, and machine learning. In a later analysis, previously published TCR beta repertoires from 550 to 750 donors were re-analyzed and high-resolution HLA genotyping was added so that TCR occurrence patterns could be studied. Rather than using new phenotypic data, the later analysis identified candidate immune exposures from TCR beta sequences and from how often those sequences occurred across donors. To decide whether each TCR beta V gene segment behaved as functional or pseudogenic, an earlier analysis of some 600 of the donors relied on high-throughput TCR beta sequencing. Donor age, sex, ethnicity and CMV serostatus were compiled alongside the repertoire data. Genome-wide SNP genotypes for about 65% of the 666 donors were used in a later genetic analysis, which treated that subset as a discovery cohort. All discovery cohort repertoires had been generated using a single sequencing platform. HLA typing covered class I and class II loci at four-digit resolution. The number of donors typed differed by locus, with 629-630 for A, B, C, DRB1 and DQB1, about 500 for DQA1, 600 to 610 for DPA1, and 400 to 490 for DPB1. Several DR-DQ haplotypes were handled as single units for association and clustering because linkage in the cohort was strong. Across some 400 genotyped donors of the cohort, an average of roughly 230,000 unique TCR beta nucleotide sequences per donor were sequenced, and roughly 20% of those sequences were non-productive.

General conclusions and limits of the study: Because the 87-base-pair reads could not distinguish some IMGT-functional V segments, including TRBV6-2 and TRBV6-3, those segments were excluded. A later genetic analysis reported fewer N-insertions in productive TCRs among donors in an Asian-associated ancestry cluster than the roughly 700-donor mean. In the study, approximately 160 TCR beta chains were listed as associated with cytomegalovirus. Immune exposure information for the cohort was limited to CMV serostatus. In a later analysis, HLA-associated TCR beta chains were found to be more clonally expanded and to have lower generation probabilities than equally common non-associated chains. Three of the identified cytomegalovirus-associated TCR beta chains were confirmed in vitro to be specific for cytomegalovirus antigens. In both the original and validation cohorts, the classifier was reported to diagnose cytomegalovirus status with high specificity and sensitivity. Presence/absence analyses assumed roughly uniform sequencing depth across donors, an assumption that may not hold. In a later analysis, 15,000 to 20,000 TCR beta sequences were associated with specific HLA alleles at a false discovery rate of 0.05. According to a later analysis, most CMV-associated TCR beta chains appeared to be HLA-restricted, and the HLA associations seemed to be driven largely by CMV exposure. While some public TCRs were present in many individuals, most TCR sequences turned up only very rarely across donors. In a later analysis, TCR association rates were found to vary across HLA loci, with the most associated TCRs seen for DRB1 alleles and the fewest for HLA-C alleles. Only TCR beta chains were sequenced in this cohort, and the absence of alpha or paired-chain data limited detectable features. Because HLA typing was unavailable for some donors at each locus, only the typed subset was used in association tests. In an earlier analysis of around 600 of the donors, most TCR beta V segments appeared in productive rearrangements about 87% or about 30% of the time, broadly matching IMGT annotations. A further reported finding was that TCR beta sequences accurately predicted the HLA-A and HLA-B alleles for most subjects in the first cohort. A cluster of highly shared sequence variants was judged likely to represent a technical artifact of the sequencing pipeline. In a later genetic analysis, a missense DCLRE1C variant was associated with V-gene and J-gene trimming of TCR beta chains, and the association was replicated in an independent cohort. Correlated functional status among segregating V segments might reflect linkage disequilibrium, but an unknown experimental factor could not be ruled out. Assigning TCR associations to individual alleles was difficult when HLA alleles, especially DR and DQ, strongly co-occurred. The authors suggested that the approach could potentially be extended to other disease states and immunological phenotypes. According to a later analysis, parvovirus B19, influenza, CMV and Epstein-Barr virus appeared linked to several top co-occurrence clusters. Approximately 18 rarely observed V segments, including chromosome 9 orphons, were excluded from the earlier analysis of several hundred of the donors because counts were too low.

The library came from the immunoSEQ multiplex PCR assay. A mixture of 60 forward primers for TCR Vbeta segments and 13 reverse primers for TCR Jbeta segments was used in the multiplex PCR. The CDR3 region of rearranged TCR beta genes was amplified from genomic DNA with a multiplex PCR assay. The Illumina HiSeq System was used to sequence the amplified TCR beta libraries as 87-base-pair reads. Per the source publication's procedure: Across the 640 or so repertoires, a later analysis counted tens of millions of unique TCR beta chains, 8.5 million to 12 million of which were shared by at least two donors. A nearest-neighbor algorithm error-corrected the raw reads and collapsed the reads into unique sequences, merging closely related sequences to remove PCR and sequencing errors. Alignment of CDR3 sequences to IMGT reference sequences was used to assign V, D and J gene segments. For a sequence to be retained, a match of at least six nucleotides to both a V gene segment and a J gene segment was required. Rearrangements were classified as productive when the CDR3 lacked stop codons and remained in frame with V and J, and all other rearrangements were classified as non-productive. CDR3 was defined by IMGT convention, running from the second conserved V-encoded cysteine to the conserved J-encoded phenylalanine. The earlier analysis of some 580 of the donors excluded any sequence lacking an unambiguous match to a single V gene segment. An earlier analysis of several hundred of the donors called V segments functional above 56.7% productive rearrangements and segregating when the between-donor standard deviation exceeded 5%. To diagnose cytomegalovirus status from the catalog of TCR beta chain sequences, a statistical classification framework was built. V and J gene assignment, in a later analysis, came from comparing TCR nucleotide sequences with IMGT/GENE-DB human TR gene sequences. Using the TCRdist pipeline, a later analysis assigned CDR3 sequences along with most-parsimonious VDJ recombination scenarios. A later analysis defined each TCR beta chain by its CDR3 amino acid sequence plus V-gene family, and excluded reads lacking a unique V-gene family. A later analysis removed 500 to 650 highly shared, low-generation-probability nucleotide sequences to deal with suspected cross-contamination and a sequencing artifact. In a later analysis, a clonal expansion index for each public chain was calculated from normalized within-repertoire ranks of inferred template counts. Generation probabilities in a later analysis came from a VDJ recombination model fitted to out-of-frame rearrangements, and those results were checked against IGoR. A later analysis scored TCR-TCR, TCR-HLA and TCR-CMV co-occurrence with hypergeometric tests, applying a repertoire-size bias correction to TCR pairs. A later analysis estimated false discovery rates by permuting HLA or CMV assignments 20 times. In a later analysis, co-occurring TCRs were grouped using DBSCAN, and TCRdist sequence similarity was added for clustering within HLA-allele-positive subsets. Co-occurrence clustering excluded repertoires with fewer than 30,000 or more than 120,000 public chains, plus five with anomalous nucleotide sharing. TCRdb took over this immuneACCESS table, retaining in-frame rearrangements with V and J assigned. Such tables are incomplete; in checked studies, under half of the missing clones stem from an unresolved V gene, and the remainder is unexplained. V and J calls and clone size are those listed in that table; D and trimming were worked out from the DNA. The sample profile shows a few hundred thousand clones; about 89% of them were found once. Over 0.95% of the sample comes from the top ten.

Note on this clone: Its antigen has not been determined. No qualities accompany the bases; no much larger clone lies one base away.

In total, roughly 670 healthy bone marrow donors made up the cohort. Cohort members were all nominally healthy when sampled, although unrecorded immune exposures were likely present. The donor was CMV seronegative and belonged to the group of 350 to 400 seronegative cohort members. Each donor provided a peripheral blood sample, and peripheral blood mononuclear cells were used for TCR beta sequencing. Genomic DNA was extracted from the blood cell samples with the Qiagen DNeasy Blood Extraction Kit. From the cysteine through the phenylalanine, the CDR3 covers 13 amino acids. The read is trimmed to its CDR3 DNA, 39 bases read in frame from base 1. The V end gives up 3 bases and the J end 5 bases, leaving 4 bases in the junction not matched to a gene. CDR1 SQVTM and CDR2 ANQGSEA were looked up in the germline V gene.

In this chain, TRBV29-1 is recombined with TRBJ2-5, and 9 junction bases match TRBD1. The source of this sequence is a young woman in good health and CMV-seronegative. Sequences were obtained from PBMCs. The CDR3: CSVEGQGGETQYF. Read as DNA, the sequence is TGCAGCGTTGAGGGACAGGGTGGTGAGACCCAGTACTTC. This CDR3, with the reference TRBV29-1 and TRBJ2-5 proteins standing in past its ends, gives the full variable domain SAVISQKPSRDICQRGTSLTIQCQVDSQVTMMFWYRQQPGQSLTLIATANQGSEATYESGFVIDKFPISRPNLTFSTLTVSNMSPEDSSIYLCSVEGQGGETQYFGPGTRLLVL.